These 12 T cell receptor beta chains were sequenced from one sample in a study of OX40 agonist ivuxolimab in advanced cancers. Assay used: immunoSEQ multiplex PCR; TCRdb lists only in-frame clones, some missing. This table has approximately 81,000 clones, about 85% appearing once. This material consisted of CD4+ or CD8+ T cells sorted from blood, taken in a trial of the OX40 agonist ivuxolimab. These receptors came from an adult with an advanced solid tumor such as melanoma, head and neck, liver or kidney cancer.

J is TRBJ2-1 and V is TRBV19; D gene ambiguous. The germline V gene has CDR1 LNHDA and CDR2 SQIVND (reference sequence). Trimming removed 3 bases at V and 6 bases at J, with 9 bases between. This CDR3 contains 13 residues. The CDR3 nucleotides are TGTGCCAGTAGTATTCTCCCCACCAATGAGCAGTTCTTC. It translates to CASSILPTNEQFF.

This clone was detected once. The rearrangement uses TRBV7-6 and TRBJ2-5; no definite D call. CDR1 SGHVS and CDR2 FNYEAQ come from the germline V gene. Trimming shortened V by 1 base and J by 2 bases, and 14 bases separated the two germline ends. The CDR3 spans 16 residues. The CDR3 protein is CASSLEASLGQETQYF. The CDR3 DNA follows: TGTGCCAGCAGCTTAGAAGCGTCTCTAGGTCAAGAGACCCAGTACTTC.

V gene TRBV5-1 combines with J gene TRBJ2-5, with TRBD1 matching over 7 bases. Judging by the DNA end, TRBJ2-7 fits better; the J call may be wrong. This CDR3 region has 14 residues. Germline V CDR1 and CDR2: SGHRS, YFSETQ. Here the CDR3 DNA reads TGCGCCAGCAGCATGGGACAGCCCGGGGACGAGCAGTACTTC. This codes for CASSMGQPGDEQYF.

The count of this clone is one. J is TRBJ2-7 and V is TRBV11-3; D is ambiguous. This CDR3 spans 13 amino acids. Germline loops: CDR1 SGHNT, CDR2 YENEEA. V shed 1 base and J shed 6 bases, with 10 bases lying between them. CDR3 in DNA: TGTGCCAGCAGCTTAGCGGCAGGCTTCGAGCAGTACTTC. Its protein product is CASSLAAGFEQYF.

The genes are TRBV7-9 and TRBJ2-5, with D unclear. The CDR3 is 12 residues long. V gave up 2 bases and J gave up 7 bases, with 8 bases separating them. Germline V CDR1 and CDR2: SEHNR, FQNEAQ (reference sequence). The CDR3 sequence is CASSLSQRTQYF. CDR3 sequence (DNA): TGTGCCAGCAGCTTATCACAGAGGACCCAGTACTTC.

The rearrangement joins TRBV7-8 to TRBJ1-2; D is possibly TRBD1 (5 bases). V dropped 0 bases and J dropped 4 bases, with 9 bases sitting between them. CDR3 length: 14 residues. Per germline, CDR1 SGHVS and CDR2 FQNEAQ. As DNA, the CDR3 is TGTGCCAGCAGCTTAGCGGGGGTCCTCTATGGCTACACCTTC. This codes for CASSLAGVLYGYTF.

The V gene is TRBV18, the J gene TRBJ2-2; 12 nucleotides line up with TRBD2. This CDR3 region has 16 residues. With V trimmed by 5 bases and J by 6 bases, 7 bases remained unmatched. The germline V gene has CDR1 KGHSH and CDR2 LQKENI. CDR3 region: CASSTRTSGMAGELFF. Written as DNA, the CDR3 is TGTGCCAGCTCAACCAGGACTAGCGGGATGGCCGGGGAGCTGTTTTTT.

The CDR3: CASRPRLAGPTDTQYF. The CDR3 DNA reads TGTGCCAGCAGGCCCCGACTAGCGGGACCCACAGATACGCAGTATTTT. The chain combines TRBV2 with TRBJ2-3; 11 bases map to TRBD2. Germline V gene sequence: CDR1 SNHLY, CDR2 FYNNEI. CDR3 length: 16 amino acids. The V segment lost 6 bases and the J segment 2 bases; nucleotides outside the gene matches: 7.

The chain joins TRBV12-5 to TRBJ2-1, with TRBD1 matching 7 bases. The CDR3 extends over 14 amino acids. Germline lookup yields CDR1 LGHNT and CDR2 FRNRAP. V lost 4 bases, J lost 5 bases, and 5 bases stayed unmatched. The CDR3 spells CASGSGTVNNEQFF. DNA for the CDR3: TGTGCTAGTGGTTCAGGGACAGTAAACAATGAGCAGTTCTTC.

This clone appeared once. V and J are TRBV6-4 and TRBJ2-3; D gene unclear. Looked up from germline, CDR1 is MRHNA and CDR2 is SNTAGT. V shed 3 bases and J shed 3 bases, with 13 bases lying between them. The CDR3 runs 15 residues. The chain's CDR3 is CASSEEGIGTDTQYF. The CDR3, as DNA: TGTGCCAGCAGTGAGGAAGGAATCGGGACAGATACGCAGTATTTT.

The rearrangement links TRBV19 to TRBJ2-1; D call uncertain. The germline gives CDR1 LNHDA, CDR2 SQIVND (reference sequence). This CDR3 has 12 amino acids. Trimming removed 4 bases at V and 7 bases at J, with 8 bases between. The CDR3 loop reads CASSTAPNEQFF. DNA for the CDR3: TGTGCCAGTAGTACTGCGCCAAATGAGCAGTTCTTC.

V is TRBV9 and J is TRBJ2-1; TRBD2 aligns across 10 bases. Germline CDR1 SGDLS, CDR2 YYNGEE. This CDR3 has 16 residues. V gave up 0 bases and J gave up 7 bases; unmatched junction bases: 7. The chain's CDR3 is CASSVGLLAGVNEQFF. For the CDR3, the DNA is TGTGCCAGCAGCGTAGGGCTTCTAGCGGGAGTGAATGAGCAGTTCTTC.